This record covers a single TCR beta chain. Its antigen is unknown. There was one heparinised blood draw per donor, averaging roughly 110 mL. This CDR3 has 13 amino acids. Germline lookup yields CDR1 SGHTA and CDR2 FQGNSA. The V end was cut by 5 bases, the J end by 3 bases, with 10 bases between. Investigators reverse transcribed all isolated RNA, so they sequenced expressed TCRB transcripts. Libraries were prepared by immunoSEQ multiplex PCR; TCRdb keeps only in-frame clonotypes and omits some of them. The table records approximately 270,000 clones, approximately 14% of them present only once. These data originate in a study of beta chain features in type 1 diabetes. Overall study findings and caveats: A moderate, significant TCRB CDR3 shortening appeared in type 1 diabetes across four CD4+ subsets. Shorter templates might be favored by PCR, equally in patients and controls. Patients' naive, central memory and regulatory TCRB repertoires appeared more alike than those of healthy donors.

The J gene is TRBJ2-5, the V gene TRBV7-2; no clear D. The receptor's source is a man aged 25-45 years with type 1 diabetes. The specimen was naive CD4+ T cells from blood. DNA of the CDR3: TGTGCCAGCAGCGTGGAGCACGAAGAGACCCAGTACTTC. Translated, it gives CASSVEHEETQYF.